This section outlines one T cell receptor beta chain sequence together with its context. Its antigen is undetermined. TCR beta CDR3 regions were amplified from RNA. The HTBI primer set was used in a first-round RT-PCR of the TCR CDR3. TCRdb re-called the multiplex PCR reads with MiXCR, one entry per CDR3 protein. The table lists some 500,000 distinct CDR3 sequences, around 15% of them singletons. The data derive from a study of T cells in Graves' hyperthyroidism and ophthalmopathy. Study-level findings and limits: Researchers found most expanded thyroid clonotypes above 0.001 in blood as well.

The CDR3 spans 14 residues. The germline V gene encodes CDR1 MGHDK and CDR2 SYGVNS. With 4 bases clipped from V and 7 bases from J, the junction kept 7 bases outside the gene matches. Diagnosing involved the use of clinical symptoms, serum thyroxine and TRAb, thyroid ultrasound and orbital computed tomography. This sequence originates from a young woman with Graves' hyperthyroidism. The source material was blood. The V and J genes are TRBV25-1 and TRBJ2-5; TRBD1 matches at 9 bases. CDR3 sequence: CASSAGTGLGTQYF. The CDR3 region has the DNA TGTGCCAGCAGTGCCGGGACAGGGCTTGGGACCCAGTACTTC.